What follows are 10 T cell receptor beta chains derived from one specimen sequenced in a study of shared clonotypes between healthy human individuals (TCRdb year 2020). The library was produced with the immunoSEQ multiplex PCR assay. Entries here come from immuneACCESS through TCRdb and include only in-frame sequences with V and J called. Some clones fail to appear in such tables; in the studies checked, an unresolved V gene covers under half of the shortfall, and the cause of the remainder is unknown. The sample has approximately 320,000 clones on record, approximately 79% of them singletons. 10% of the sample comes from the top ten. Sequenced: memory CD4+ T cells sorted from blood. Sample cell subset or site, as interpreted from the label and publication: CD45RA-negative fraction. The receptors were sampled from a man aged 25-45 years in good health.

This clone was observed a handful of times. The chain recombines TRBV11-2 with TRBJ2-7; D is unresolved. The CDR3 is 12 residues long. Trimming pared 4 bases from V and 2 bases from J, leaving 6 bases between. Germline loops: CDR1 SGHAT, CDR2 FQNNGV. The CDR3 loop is CASSSGPYEQYF. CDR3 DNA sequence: TGTGCCAGCAGCTCGGGCCCCTACGAGCAGTACTTC. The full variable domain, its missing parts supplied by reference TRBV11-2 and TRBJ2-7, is EAGVAQSPRYKIIEKRQSVAFWCNPISGHATLYWYQQILGQGPKLLIQFQNNGVVDDSQLPKDRFSAERLKGVDSTLKIQPAKLEDSAVYLCASSSGPYEQYFGPGTRLTVT.

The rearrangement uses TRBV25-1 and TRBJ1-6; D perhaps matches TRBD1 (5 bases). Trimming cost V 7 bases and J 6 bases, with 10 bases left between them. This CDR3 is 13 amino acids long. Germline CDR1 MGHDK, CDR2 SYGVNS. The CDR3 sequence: CASTWGSNSPLHF. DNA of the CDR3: TGTGCCAGCACGTGGGGGTCTAATTCACCCCTCCACTTT.

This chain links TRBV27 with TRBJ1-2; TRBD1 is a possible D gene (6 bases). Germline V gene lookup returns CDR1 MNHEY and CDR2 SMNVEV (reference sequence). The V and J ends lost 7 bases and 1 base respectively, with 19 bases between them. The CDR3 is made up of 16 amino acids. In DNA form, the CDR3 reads TGTGCCAGCAATTCTCACGGGGACAAGGGTAACTATGGCTACACCTTC. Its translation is CASNSHGDKGNYGYTF.

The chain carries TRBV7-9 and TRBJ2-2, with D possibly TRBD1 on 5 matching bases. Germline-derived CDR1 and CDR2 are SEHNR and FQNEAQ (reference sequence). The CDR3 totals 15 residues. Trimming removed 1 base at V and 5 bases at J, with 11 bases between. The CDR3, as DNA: TGTGCCAGCAGCTTAGTGGGCAGGGTTACCGGGGAGCTGTTTTTT. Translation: CASSLVGRVTGELFF. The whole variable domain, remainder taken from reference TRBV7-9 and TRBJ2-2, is DTGVSQNPRHKITKRGQNVTFRCDPISEHNRLYWYRQTLGQGPEFLTYFQNEAQLEKSRLLSDRFSAERPKGSFSTLEIQRTEQGDSAMYLCASSLVGRVTGELFFGEGSRLTVL.

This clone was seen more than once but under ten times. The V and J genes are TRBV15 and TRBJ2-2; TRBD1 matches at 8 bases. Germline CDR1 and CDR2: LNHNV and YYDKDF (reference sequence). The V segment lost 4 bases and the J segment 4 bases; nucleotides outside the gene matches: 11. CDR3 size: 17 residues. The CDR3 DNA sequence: TGTGCCACCAGCACCGACAGGGGAGCGACGTCCACCGGGGAGCTGTTTTTT. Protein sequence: CATSTDRGATSTGELFF.

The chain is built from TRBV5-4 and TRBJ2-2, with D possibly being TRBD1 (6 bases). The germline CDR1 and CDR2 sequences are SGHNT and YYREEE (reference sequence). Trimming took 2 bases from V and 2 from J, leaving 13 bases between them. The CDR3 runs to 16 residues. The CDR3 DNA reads TGTGCCAGCAGCTTAGAACGGACAGATAACACCGGGGAGCTGTTTTTT. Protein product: CASSLERTDNTGELFF.

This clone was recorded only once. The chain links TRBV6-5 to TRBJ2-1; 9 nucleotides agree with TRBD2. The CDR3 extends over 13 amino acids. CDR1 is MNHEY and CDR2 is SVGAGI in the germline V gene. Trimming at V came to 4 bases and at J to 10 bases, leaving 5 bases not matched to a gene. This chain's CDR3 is CASSSLAGVEQFF. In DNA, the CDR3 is TGTGCCAGCAGTTCTTTAGCGGGAGTCGAGCAGTTCTTC.

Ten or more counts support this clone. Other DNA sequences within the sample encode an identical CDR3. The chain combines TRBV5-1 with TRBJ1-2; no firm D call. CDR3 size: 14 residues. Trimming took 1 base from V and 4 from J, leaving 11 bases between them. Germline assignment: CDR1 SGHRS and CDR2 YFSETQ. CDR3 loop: CASSLSGSGYGYTF. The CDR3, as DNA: TGCGCCAGCAGCTTGAGTGGGTCTGGCTATGGCTACACCTTC.

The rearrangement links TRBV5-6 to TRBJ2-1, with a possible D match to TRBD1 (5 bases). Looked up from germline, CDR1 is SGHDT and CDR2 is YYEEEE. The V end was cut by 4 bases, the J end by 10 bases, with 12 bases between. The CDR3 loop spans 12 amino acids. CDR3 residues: CASSVQDREQFF. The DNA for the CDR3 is TGTGCCAGCAGCGTACAAGACAGAGAGCAGTTCTTC.

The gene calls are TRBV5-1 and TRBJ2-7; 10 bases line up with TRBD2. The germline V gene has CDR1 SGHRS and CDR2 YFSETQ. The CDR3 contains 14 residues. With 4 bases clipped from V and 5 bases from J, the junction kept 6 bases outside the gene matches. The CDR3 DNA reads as TGCGCCAGCAGCATGGGACTAGCGATCGACGAGCAGTACTTC. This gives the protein CASSMGLAIDEQYF.